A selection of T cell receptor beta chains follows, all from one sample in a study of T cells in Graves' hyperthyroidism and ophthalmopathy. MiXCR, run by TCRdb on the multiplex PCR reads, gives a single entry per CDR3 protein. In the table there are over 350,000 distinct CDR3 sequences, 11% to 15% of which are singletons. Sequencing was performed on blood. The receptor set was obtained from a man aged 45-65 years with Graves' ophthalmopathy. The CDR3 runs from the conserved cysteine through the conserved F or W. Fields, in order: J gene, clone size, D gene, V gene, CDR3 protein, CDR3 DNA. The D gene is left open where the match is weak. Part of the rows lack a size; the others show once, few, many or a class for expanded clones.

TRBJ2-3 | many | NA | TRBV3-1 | CASSQDHPRGDTQYF | TGTGCCAGCAGCCAAGATCATCCTCGCGGAGATACGCAGTATTTT
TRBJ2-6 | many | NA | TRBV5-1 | CASSLPSSGANVLTF | TGCGCCAGCAGCTTGCCGAGCTCTGGGGCCAACGTCCTGACTTTC
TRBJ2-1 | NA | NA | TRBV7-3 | CASSGRENNEQFF | TGTGCCAGCAGCGGCCGGGAGAACAATGAGCAGTTCTTC
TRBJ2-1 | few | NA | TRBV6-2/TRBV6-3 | CASRKPGDEQFF | TGTGCCAGCAGGAAGCCCGGGGATGAGCAGTTCTTC
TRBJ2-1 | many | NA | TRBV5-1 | CASSLRNPPQFF | TGCGCCAGCAGCTTGAGGAACCCGCCGCAGTTCTTC
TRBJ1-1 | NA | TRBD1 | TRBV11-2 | CASSRPPADRGGTEAFF | TGTGCCAGCAGCCGACCCCCCGCAGACAGGGGGGGTACTGAAGCTTTCTTT
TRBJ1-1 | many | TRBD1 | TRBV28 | CASSSTGQGETEAFF | TGTGCCAGCAGTTCCACTGGACAGGGGGAGACTGAAGCTTTCTTT
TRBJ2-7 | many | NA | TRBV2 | CASSYTDKYEQYF | TGTGCCAGCAGTTATACAGACAAGTACGAGCAGTACTTC
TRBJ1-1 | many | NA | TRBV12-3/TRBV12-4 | CASSLSGDTEAFF | TGTGCCAGCAGCCTCTCAGGAGATACTGAAGCTTTCTTT
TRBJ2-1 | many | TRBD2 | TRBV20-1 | CSAAGGVAGGTYNEQFF | TGCAGTGCTGCCGGGGGGGTAGCGGGAGGAACCTACAATGAGCAGTTCTTC
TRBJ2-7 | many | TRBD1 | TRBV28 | CASINDRAPYEQYF | TGTGCCAGCATTAATGACAGGGCGCCCTACGAGCAGTACTTC
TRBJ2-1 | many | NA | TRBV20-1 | CSAMQGGRANEQFF | TGCAGTGCTATGCAGGGCGGTAGGGCGAATGAGCAGTTCTTC
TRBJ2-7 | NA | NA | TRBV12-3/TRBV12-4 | CASTLGIPHEQYF | TGTGCCAGCACCCTCGGGATCCCCCACGAGCAGTACTTC
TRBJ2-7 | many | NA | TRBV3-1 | CASSQVVSWRGFSYEQYF | TGTGCCAGCAGCCAAGTGGTAAGTTGGCGAGGATTTTCCTACGAGCAGTACTTC
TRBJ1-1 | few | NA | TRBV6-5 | CASSYVDNTEAFF | TGTGCCAGCAGTTACGTAGATAACACTGAAGCTTTCTTT
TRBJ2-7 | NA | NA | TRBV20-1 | CSARDPRDTYEQYF | TGCAGTGCTAGAGATCCCAGGGATACCTACGAGCAGTACTTC
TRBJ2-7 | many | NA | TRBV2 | CASSPRYGYEQYF | TGTGCCAGCAGCCCCCGATACGGGTACGAGCAGTACTTC
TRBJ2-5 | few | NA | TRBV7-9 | CASSSHQGLETQYF | TGTGCCAGCAGCTCACACCAGGGTTTGGAGACCCAGTACTTC
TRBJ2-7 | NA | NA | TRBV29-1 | CSAPRGYMEQYF | TGCAGCGCCCCGCGGGGTTATATGGAGCAGTACTTC
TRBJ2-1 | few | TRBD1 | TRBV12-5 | CARTIRDSSYNEQFF | TGTGCTAGGACCATCCGGGACAGTTCCTACAATGAGCAGTTCTTC
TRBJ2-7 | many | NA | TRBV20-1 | CSVLGRDGPYEQYF | TGCAGTGTCCTTGGTCGGGACGGACCTTACGAGCAGTACTTC
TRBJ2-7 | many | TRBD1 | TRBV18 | CASSTDRGSYEQYF | TGTGCCAGCTCCACAGACAGGGGCTCCTACGAGCAGTACTTC
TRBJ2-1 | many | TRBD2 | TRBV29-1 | CSVGGRLPSGRALVSYNEQFF | TGCAGCGTTGGGGGGCGTCTGCCTAGCGGGAGGGCCTTGGTATCCTACAATGAGCAGTTCTTC
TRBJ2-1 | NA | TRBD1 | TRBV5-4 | CASSLVGTGVGEQFF | TGTGCCAGCAGCTTGGTTGGGACAGGGGTTGGGGAGCAGTTCTTC
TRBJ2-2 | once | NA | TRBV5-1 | CASSLRTSTSTGELFF | TGCGCCAGCAGCTTGAGGACAAGTACGAGCACCGGGGAGCTGTTTTTT
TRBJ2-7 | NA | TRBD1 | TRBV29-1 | CSVRGQGVYEQYF | TGCAGCGTGAGAGGACAGGGGGTCTACGAGCAGTACTTC
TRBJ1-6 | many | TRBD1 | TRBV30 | CAWSGATGNIYNSPLHF | TGTGCCTGGAGTGGAGCGACAGGGAATATTTATAATTCACCCCTCCACTTT
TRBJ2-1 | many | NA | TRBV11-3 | CASSLLRVGYEQFF | TGTGCCAGCAGCTTATTGAGGGTCGGCTATGAGCAGTTCTTC
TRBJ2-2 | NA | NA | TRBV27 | CASSFGSNTGELFF | TGTGCCAGCAGTTTCGGGTCCAACACCGGGGAGCTGTTTTTT
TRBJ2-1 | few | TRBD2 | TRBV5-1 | CASSSEGLAEQFF | TGCGCCAGCAGCTCCGAGGGACTAGCCGAGCAGTTCTTC
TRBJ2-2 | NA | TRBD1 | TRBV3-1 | CASSQTGTGGAGELFF | TGTGCCAGCAGCCAAACCGGGACAGGGGGCGCCGGGGAGCTGTTTTTT
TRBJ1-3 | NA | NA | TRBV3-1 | CVSSLDNSGNTIYF | TGTGTCAGCAGCCTGGACAACTCTGGAAACACCATATATTTT
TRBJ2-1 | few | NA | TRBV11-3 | CASSLGRGFVLDNEQFF | TGTGCCAGCAGCTTAGGTAGGGGCTTTGTTCTAGACAATGAGCAGTTCTTC
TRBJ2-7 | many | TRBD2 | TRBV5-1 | CASSLTSGSGNYEQYF | TGCGCCAGCAGCCTCACTAGCGGGAGCGGGAATTACGAGCAGTACTTC
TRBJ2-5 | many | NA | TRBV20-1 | CSANGNKQETQYF | TGCAGTGCTAACGGGAATAAACAAGAGACCCAGTACTTC
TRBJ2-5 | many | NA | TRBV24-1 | CATSDFGRGETQYF | TGTGCCACCAGTGATTTCGGACGGGGAGAGACCCAGTACTTC
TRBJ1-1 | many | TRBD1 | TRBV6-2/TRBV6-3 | CASRSTGWEVNTEAFF | TGTGCCAGCAGGTCGACAGGGTGGGAAGTGAACACTGAAGCTTTCTTT
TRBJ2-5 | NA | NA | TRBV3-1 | CASCQVGETQYF | TGTGCCAGCTGCCAAGTTGGGGAGACCCAGTACTTC
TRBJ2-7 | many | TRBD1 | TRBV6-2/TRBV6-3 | CASRSYGTDYEQYF | TGTGCCAGCAGATCGTACGGGACAGACTACGAGCAGTACTTC
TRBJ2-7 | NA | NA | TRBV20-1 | CSASRMYEQYF | TGCAGTGCTAGTAGAATGTACGAGCAGTACTTC
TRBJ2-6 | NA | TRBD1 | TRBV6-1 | CASSFVVLGETTDRVVWANVLTF | TGTGCCAGCAGTTTTGTAGTTTTGGGGGAGACAACGGACAGGGTGGTCTGGGCCAACGTCCTGACTTTC
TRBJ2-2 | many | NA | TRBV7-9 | CASSSRGDSGELFF | TGTGCCAGCAGCTCACGGGGAGACTCCGGGGAGCTGTTTTTT
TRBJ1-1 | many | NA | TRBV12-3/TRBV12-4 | CASILFSSGTEAFF | TGTGCCAGCATCTTGTTTTCGTCGGGCACTGAAGCTTTCTTT
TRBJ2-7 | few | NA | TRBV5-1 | CASSLSLSQAFEQYF | TGCGCCAGCAGCTTGAGTCTATCACAGGCGTTCGAGCAGTACTTC
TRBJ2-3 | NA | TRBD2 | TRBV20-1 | CSAPPGRRTDTQYF | TGCAGTGCCCCCCCCGGGAGGCGCACAGATACGCAGTATTTT